These 10 T cell receptor beta chains share one sample of origin, sequenced in a study of patients and donors after allogeneic stem cell transplantation. MiXCR, applied by TCRdb to the RT-PCR reads, yields one record per CDR3 protein. Here the sample spans about 31,000 distinct CDR3 sequences, 6.5% to 7% being singletons. Sequenced input: blood, either unsorted or a sorted T cell fraction (not recorded which). Source of these receptors: a human donor who was either an allogeneic HSCT recipient or a stem cell or donor lymphocyte infusion donor (not recorded which). It is not recorded whose cells these are; they may come from a transplant donor.

By share, this clonotype ranks as medium-sized. This chain joins TRBV28 and TRBJ1-2, with D uncertain. The CDR3 runs to 14 residues. Trimming pared 3 bases from V and 4 bases from J, leaving 12 bases between. Per germline, CDR1 MDHEN and CDR2 SYDVKM. CDR3 bases: TGTGCCAGCAGTTTCGTAAACCCCTTCTATGGCTACACCTTC. It yields the protein CASSFVNPFYGYTF.

This clonotype was recorded many times. The rearrangement uses TRBV20-1 and TRBJ1-6; D not certain. The CDR3 runs to 13 residues. V was clipped by 2 bases and J by 6 bases, with 8 bases between them. From germline, CDR1 is DFQATT and CDR2 SNEGSKA (reference sequence). The CDR3 DNA reads TGCAGTGCTAGATCGGGAGGTAATTCACCCCTCCACTTT. Translated: CSARSGGNSPLHF.

Ten or more counts support this clonotype. This chain joins TRBV18 and TRBJ1-5; 8 bases map to TRBD1. The CDR3 is made up of 14 amino acids. Per the germline V gene, CDR1 is KGHSH and CDR2 is LQKENI. J gave up 7 bases and V 3 bases, and 5 bases lay outside the gene matches. The CDR3 protein is CASSPDRGRQPQHF. CDR3 sequence (DNA): TGTGCCAGCTCACCCGACAGGGGCAGGCAGCCCCAGCATTTT.

There are a few counts of this clonotype. This chain uses TRBV15 with TRBJ2-2, with D tentatively TRBD1 (6 bases). Trimming took off 11 bases at V and 6 bases at J, with 19 bases between the two ends. Germline CDR1 is LNHNV and CDR2 is YYDKDF (reference sequence). The CDR3 length is 14 residues. CDR3 coding DNA: TGTGCCGTGCGGCGGCAGGGGTTATCCGGGGAGCTGTTTTTT. Protein: CAVRRQGLSGELFF. The variable domain in full, with the rest retrieved from reference TRBV15 and TRBJ2-2, is DAMVIQNPRYQVTQFGKPVTLSCSQTLNHNVMYWYQQKSSQAPKLLFHYYDKDFNNEADTPDNFQSRRPNTSFCFLDIRSPGLGDTAMYLCAVRRQGLSGELFFGEGSRLTVL.

This clonotype was seen more than once but under ten times. The chain combines TRBV5-5 with TRBJ2-3, with TRBD2 identical over 8 bases. V shed 0 bases, J shed 4 bases, and the junction held 4 bases outside the gene matches. CDR3 length: 15 residues. Per germline, CDR1 SGHKS and CDR2 YYEKEE (reference sequence). The CDR3 loop is CASSLAGGRPDTQYF. The CDR3 DNA reads TGTGCCAGCAGCTTGGCCGGCGGGAGGCCAGATACGCAGTATTTT.

There are many counts of this clonotype. This chain links TRBV4-1 with TRBJ1-1; no firm D call. The CDR3 extends over 19 amino acids. Per the germline V gene, CDR1 is MGHRA and CDR2 is YSYEKL. V shed 1 base and J shed 0 bases, with 21 bases lying between them. DNA for the CDR3: TGCGCCAGCAGCCAAGTGGACCGGGCAATTAGGGCCGTGAACACTGAAGCTTTCTTT. This translates into CASSQVDRAIRAVNTEAFF.

The sample holds a few counts of this clonotype. The chain recombines TRBV3-1 with TRBJ2-1; D perhaps matches TRBD2 (6 bases). The CDR3 contains 17 residues. The V gene's germline CDR1 is LGHDT and CDR2 YNNKEL (reference sequence). V shed 0 bases and J shed 0 bases, with 12 bases lying between them. The CDR3 loop is CASSQDPAGRSYNEQFF. The CDR3 DNA sequence: TGTGCCAGCAGCCAAGACCCAGCGGGTCGCTCCTACAATGAGCAGTTCTTC.

The CDR3 protein is CSASGLNTQYF. In nucleotides, the CDR3 is TGCAGTGCTAGCGGTCTGAATACGCAGTATTTT. The rearrangement links TRBV20-1 to TRBJ2-3; D gene unclear. Per germline, CDR1 DFQATT and CDR2 SNEGSKA (reference sequence). There are 11 residues in the CDR3. V dropped 3 bases and J dropped 7 bases, with 8 bases sitting between them.

V gene TRBV6-6 combines with J gene TRBJ2-7; 11 bases match TRBD2. The germline gives CDR1 MNHNY, CDR2 SVGAGI (reference sequence). J gave up 5 bases and V 7 bases, and 7 bases lay outside the gene matches. This CDR3 contains 14 residues. The CDR3 reads CASTKTSGINEQYF. The CDR3, as DNA: TGTGCCAGCACTAAGACTAGCGGGATTAACGAGCAGTACTTC.

Ten or more counts support this clonotype. The chain carries TRBV10-3 and TRBJ1-2; 10 bases align to TRBD1. The V gene's germline CDR1 is ENHRY and CDR2 SYGVKD. V was clipped by 6 bases and J by 6 bases; unmatched bases: 4. The CDR3 is made up of 13 amino acids. CDR3 sequence (DNA): TGTGCCATCAGGCCGGACAGGGGGAATGGCTACACCTTC. Translated, it gives CAIRPDRGNGYTF.